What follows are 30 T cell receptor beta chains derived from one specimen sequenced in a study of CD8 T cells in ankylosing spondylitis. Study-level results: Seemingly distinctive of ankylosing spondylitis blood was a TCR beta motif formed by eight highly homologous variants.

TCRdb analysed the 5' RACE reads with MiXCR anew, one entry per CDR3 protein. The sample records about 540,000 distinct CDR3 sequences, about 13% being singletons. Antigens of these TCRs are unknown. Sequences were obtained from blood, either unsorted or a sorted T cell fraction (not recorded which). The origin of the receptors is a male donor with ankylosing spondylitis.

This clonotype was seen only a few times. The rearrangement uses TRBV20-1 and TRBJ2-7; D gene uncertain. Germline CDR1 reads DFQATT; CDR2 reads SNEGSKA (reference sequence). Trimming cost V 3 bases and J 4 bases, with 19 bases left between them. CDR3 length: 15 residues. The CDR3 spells CSASGLETSRYEQYV. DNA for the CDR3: TGCAGTGCTAGTGGCCTGGAGACTTCCAGGTACGAGCAGTACGTC.

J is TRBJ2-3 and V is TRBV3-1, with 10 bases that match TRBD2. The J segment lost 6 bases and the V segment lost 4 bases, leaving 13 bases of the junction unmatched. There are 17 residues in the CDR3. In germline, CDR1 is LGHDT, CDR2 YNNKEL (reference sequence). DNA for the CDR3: TGTGCCAGCAGCCTTGGACTAGCGGCGTTTGGTGCGGATACGCAGTATTTT. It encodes CASSLGLAAFGADTQYF.

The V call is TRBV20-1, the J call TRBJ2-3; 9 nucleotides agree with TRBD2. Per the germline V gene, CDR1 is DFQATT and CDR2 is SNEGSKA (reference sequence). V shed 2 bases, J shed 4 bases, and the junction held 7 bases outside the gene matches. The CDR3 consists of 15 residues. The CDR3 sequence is CSARHSGRSPDTQYF. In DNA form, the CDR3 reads TGCAGTGCTAGACATAGCGGGAGAAGTCCAGATACGCAGTATTTT.

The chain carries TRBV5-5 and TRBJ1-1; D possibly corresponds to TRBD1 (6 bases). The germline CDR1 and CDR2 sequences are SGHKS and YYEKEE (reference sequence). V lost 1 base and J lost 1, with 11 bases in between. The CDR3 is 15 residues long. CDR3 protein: CASSLSPGANTEAFF. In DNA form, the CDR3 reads TGTGCCAGCAGCTTGTCACCGGGGGCGAACACTGAAGCTTTCTTT. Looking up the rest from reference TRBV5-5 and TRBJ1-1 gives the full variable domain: DAGVTQSPTHLIKTRGQQVTLRCSPISGHKSVSWYQQVLGQGPQFIFQYYEKEERGRGNFPDRFSARQFPNYSSELNVNALLLGDSALYLCASSLSPGANTEAFFGQGTRLTVV.

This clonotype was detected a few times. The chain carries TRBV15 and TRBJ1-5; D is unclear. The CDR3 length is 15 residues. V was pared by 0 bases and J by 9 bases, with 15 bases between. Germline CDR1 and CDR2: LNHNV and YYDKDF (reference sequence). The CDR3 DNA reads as TGTGCCACCAGCAGAGATGGGGAAACAAGATGGCCCCAGCATTTT. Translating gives CATSRDGETRWPQHF.

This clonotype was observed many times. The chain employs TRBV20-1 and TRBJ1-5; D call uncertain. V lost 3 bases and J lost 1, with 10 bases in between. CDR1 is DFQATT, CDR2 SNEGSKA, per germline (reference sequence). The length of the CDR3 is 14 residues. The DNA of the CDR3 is TGCAGTGCTAGTGTCCCAGGCAGCAATCAGCCCCAGCATTTT. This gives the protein CSASVPGSNQPQHF.

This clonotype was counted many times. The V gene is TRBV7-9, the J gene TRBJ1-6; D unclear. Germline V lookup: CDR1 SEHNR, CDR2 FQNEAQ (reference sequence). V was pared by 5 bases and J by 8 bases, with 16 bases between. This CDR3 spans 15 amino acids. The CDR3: CASSTSDRRHSPLHF. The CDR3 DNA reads TGTGCCAGCAGCACGTCGGACCGGCGACATTCACCCCTCCACTTT.

The CDR3 region is CATSIGGREKLFF. Written as DNA, the CDR3 is TGTGCCACCAGCATAGGGGGCCGGGAAAAACTGTTTTTT. The gene calls are TRBV15 and TRBJ1-4; 7 positions agree with TRBD1. CDR1 and CDR2 (germline): LNHNV, YYDKDF (reference sequence). CDR3 length: 13 residues. The V gene end was trimmed by 4 bases and the J gene end by 8 bases; junction bases not matched to a gene: 4.

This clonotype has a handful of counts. The CDR3 sequence: CASSVEPSGANVLTF. The CDR3 DNA reads as TGTGCCAGCAGCGTAGAACCCTCTGGGGCCAACGTCCTGACTTTC. V and J are TRBV9 and TRBJ2-6; D remains ambiguous. The CDR3 has 15 amino acids. The germline CDR1 and CDR2 sequences are SGDLS and YYNGEE. Trimming removed 0 bases from V and 0 bases from J, with 4 bases in between.

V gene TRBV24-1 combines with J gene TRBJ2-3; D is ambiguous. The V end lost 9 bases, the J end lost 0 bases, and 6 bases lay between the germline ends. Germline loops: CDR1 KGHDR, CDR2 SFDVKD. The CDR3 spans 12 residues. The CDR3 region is CATGDSTDTQYF. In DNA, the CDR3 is TGTGCCACCGGGGATAGCACAGATACGCAGTATTTT.

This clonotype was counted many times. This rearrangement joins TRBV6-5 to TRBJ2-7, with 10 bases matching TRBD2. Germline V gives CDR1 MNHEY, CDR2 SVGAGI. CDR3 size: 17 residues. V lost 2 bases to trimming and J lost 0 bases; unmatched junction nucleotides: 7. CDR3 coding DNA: TGTGCCAGCAGTTACAAAACTAGCGGGATGACCTCCTACGAGCAGTACTTC. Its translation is CASSYKTSGMTSYEQYF.

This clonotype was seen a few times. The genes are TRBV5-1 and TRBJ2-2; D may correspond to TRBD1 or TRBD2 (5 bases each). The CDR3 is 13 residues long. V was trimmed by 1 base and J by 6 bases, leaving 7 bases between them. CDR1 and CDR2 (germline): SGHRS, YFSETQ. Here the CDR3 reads CASSLRDAGELFF. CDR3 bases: TGCGCCAGCAGCTTGCGGGACGCCGGGGAGCTGTTTTTT. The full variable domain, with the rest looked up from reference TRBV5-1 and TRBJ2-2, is KAGVTQTPRYLIKTRGQQVTLSCSPISGHRSVSWYQQTPGQGLQFLFEYFSETQRNKGNFPGRFSGRQFSNSRSEMNVSTLELGDSALYLCASSLRDAGELFFGEGSRLTVL.

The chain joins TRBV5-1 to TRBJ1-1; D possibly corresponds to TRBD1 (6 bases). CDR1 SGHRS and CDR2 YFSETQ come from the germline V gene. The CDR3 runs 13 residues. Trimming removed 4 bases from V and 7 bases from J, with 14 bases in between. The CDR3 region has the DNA TGCGCCAGCAGCCCGCTACCACAGGGTGAAGCTTTCTTT. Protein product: CASSPLPQGEAFF.

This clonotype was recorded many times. CDR3 nucleotides: TGTGCCAGCAGTGAATTTCAGACCGGGGAATCCTACGAGCAGTACTTC. It is translated as CASSEFQTGESYEQYF. V gene TRBV2 combines with J gene TRBJ2-7, with D perhaps TRBD2 (5 bases). The CDR3 extends over 16 amino acids. V was shortened by 2 bases and J by 1 base, with 15 bases between the two germline ends. Germline V lookup: CDR1 SNHLY, CDR2 FYNNEI.

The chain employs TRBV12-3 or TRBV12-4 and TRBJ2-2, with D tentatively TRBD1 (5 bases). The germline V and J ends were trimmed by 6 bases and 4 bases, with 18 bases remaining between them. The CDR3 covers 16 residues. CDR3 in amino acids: CASRQVPGSGTGELFF. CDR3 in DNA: TGTGCCAGCAGACAGGTCCCAGGGTCGGGCACCGGGGAGCTGTTTTTT.

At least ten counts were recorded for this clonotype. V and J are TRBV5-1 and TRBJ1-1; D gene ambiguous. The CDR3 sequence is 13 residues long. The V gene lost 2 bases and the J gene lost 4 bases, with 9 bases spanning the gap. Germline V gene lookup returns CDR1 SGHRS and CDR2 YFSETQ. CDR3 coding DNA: TGCGCCAGCAGCTTTCGGGGTGGCACTGAAGCTTTCTTT. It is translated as CASSFRGGTEAFF.

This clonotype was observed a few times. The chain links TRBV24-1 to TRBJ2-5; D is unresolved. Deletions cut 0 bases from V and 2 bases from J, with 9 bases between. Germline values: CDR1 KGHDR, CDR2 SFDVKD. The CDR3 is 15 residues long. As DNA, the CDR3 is TGTGCCACCAGTGATTTGGCAGACCAACAAGAGACCCAGTACTTC. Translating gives CATSDLADQQETQYF.

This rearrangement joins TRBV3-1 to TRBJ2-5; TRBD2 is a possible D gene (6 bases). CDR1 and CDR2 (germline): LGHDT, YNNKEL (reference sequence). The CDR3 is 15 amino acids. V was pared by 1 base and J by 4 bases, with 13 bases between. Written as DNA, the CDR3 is TGTGCCAGCAGCCAAGCACGGGGGAGAGGAGAGACCCAGTACTTC. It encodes CASSQARGRGETQYF.

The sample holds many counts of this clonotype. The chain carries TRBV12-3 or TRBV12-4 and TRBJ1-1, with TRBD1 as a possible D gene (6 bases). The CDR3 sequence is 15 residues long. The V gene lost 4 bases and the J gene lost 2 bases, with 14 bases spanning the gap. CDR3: CASSSRIQGNTEAFF. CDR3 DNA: TGTGCCAGCAGTTCGAGGATACAGGGAAACACTGAAGCTTTCTTT.

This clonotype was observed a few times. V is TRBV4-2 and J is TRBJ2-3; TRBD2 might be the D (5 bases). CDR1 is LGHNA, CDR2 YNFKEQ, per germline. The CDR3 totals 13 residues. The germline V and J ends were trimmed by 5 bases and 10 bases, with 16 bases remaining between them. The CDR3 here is CASSIPGETPQYF. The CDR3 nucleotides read TGTGCCAGCAGCATCCCCGGGGAGACTCCGCAGTATTTT.

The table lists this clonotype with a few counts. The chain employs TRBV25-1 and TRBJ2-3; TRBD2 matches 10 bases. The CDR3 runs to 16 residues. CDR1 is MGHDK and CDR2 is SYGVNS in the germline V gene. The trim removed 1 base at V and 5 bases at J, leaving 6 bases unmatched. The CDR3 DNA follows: TGTGCCAGCAGTGAATCCCGAGCGGGAGGGAAAGATACGCAGTATTTT. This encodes CASSESRAGGKDTQYF.

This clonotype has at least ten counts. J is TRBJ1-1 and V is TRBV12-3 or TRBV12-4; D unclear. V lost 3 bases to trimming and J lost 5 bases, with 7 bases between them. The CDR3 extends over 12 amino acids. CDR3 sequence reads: CASSFAGTEAFF. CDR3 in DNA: TGTGCCAGCAGTTTCGCGGGTACTGAAGCTTTCTTT.

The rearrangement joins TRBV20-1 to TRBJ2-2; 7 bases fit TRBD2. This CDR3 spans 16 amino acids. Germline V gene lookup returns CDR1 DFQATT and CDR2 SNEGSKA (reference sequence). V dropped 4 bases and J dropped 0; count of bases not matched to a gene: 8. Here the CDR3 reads CSATPGLAANTGELFF. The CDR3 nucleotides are TGCAGTGCTACCCCCGGGCTAGCGGCGAACACCGGGGAGCTGTTTTTT.

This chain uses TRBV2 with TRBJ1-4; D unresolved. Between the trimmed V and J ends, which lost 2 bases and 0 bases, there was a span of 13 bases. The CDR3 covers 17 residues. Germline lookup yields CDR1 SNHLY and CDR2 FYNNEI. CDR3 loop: CASSELGGPATNEKLFF. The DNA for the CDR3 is TGTGCCAGCAGTGAATTAGGAGGGCCAGCAACTAATGAAAAACTGTTTTTT.

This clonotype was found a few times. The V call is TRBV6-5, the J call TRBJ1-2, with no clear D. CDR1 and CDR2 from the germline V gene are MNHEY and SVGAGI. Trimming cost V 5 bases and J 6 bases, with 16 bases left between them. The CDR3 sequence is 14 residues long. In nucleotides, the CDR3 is TGTGCCAGCAGTATACTACGCGAGGAGGATGGCTACACCTTC. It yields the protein CASSILREEDGYTF.

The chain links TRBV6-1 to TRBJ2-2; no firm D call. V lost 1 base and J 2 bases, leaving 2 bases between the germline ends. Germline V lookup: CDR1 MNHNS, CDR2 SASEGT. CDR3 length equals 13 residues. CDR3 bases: TGTGCCAGCAGTGAAGTAAACACCGGGGAGCTGTTTTTT. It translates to CASSEVNTGELFF.

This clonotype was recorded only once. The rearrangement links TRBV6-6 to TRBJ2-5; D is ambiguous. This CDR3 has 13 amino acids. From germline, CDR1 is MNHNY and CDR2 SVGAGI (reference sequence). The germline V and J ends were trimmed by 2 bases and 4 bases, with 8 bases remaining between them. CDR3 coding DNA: TGTGCCAGCAGTTACCGCCCGGGAGAGACCCAGTACTTC. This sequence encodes CASSYRPGETQYF.

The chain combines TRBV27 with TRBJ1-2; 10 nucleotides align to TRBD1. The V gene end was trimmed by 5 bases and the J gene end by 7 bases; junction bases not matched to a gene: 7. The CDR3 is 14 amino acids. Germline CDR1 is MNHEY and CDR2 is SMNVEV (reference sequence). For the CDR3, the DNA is TGTGCCAGCAGTGCACGACAGGGGGCGTTTGGCTACACCTTC. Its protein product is CASSARQGAFGYTF.

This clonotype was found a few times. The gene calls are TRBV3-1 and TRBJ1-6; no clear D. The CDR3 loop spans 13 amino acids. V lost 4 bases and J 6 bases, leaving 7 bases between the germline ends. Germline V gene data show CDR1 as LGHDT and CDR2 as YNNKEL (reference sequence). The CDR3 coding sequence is TGTGCCAGCAGCCGCTCGAGTAATTCACCCCTCCACTTT. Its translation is CASSRSSNSPLHF. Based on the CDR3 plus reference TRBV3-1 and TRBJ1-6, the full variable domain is DTAVSQTPKYLVTQMGNDKSIKCEQNLGHDTMYWYKQDSKKFLKIMFSYNNKELIINETVPNRFSPKSPDKAHLNLHINSLELGDSAVYFCASSRSSNSPLHFGNGTRLTVT.

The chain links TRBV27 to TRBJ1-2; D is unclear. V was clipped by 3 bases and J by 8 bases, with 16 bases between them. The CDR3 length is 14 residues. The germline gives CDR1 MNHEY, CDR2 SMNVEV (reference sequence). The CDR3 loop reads CASSLRSWVEGYTF. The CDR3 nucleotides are TGTGCCAGCAGTTTGCGTTCTTGGGTCGAGGGCTACACCTTC.